This TCR beta chain stems from a study of blood T cell repertoires in COVID-19. Profiled with immunoSEQ multiplex PCR; TCRdb holds only in-frame clones, not every one. The sample has around 130,000 clones, around 83% seen once; the top ten hold approximately 3.5%. Sequencing was carried out using PBMCs or T cells enriched from blood (not recorded which). This TCR was recovered from a woman aged 25 to 39 who had recovered from COVID-19.

CDR3 loop: CASSSRDRVANEKLFF. As DNA, the CDR3 is TGTGCCAGCAGCTCCCGGGACAGGGTTGCTAATGAAAAACTGTTTTTT. The rearrangement links TRBV7-2 to TRBJ1-4; 9 bases map to TRBD1. There are 16 residues in the CDR3. Per germline, CDR1 SGHTA and CDR2 FQGNSA. Trimming at V came to 4 bases and at J to 3 bases, leaving 6 bases not matched to a gene. The full variable domain, completed using reference TRBV7-2 and TRBJ1-4, is GAGVSQSPSNKVTEKGKDVELRCDPISGHTALYWYRQSLGQGLEFLIYFQGNSAPDKSGLPSDRFSAERTGGSVSTLTIQRTQQEDSAVYLCASSSRDRVANEKLFFGSGTQLSVL.